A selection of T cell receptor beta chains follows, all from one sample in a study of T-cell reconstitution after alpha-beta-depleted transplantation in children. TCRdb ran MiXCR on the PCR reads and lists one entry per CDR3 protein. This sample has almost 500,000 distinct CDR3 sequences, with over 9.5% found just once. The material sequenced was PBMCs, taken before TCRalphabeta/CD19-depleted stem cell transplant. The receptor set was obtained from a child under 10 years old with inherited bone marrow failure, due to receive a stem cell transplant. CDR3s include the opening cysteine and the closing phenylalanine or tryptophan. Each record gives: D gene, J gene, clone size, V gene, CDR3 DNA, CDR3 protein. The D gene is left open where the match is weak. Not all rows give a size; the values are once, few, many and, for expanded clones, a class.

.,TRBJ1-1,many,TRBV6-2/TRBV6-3,TGTGCCAGCAGTTACTCCTCGACAATGGCTGAAGCTTTCTTT,CASSYSSTMAEAFF
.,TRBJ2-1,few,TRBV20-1,TGCAGTGCTAGGGTCAGGGGAGCATTTTCGTACAATGAGCAGTTCTTC,CSARVRGAFSYNEQFF
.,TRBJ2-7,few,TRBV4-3,TGCGCCAGCAGCCAAGTTCGGTCAGGGAGCGGCGAGCAGTACTTC,CASSQVRSGSGEQYF
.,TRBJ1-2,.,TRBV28,TGTGCCAGCAGTTTGGGGGGGACATTTTATGGCTACACCTTC,CASSLGGTFYGYTF
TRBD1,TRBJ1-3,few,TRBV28,TGTGCCAGCAGTGCCGGGACAGGGCCGGACACCATATATTTT,CASSAGTGPDTIYF
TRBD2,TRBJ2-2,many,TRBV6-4,TGTGCCAGCAGTGACTCAATTAGCGGGGGACGGGAAAACACCGGGGAGCTGTTTTTT,CASSDSISGGRENTGELFF
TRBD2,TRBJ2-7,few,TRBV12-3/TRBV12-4,TGTGCCAGCAGTCGGGGGACTAGCGGGAGAGGCGAGCAGTACTTC,CASSRGTSGRGEQYF
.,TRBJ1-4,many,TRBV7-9,TGTGCCAGCAGCTTAAAGAGGCTGGGAAATGAAAAACTGTTTTTT,CASSLKRLGNEKLFF
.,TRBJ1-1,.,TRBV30,TGTGCCTGGAGCCGGCAGACGAACACTGAAGCTTTCTTT,CAWSRQTNTEAFF
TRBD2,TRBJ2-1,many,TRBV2,TGTGCCAGCACTTTACAGCGGGGGGACAATGAGCAGTTCTTC,CASTLQRGDNEQFF
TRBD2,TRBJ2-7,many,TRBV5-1,TGCGCCAGCAGCTTGGTTAGCGGGAGGGTCTACGAGCAGTACTTC,CASSLVSGRVYEQYF
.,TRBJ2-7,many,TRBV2,TGTGCCAGCAGTGAACAGACCTCCTACGAGCAGTACTTC,CASSEQTSYEQYF
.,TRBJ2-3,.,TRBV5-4,TGTGCCAGCAGCTTGGACCTGGGGACCACAGATACGCAGTATTTT,CASSLDLGTTDTQYF
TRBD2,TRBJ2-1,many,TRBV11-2,TGTGCCAGCAGCTTAGGTGCTAGCGGGATTACTGAGCAGTTCTTC,CASSLGASGITEQFF
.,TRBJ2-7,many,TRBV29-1,TGCAGCGTTGATCTAGGGAAGCGCTACGAGCAGTACTTC,CSVDLGKRYEQYF
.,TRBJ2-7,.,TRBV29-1,TGCAGCGTTGAGGGGCGGCAGTACGAGCAGTACTTC,CSVEGRQYEQYF
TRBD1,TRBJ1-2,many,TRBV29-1,TGCAGCGTTGGGGGACAGACCTATGGCTACACCTTC,CSVGGQTYGYTF
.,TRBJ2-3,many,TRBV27,TGTGCCAGCAGTACCCAATCGACAGATACGCAGTATTTT,CASSTQSTDTQYF
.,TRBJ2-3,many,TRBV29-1,TGCAGCGTTGAAGATGGGGAACTATTTACGCAGTATTTT,CSVEDGELFTQYF
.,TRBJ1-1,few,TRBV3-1,TGTGCCAGCAGCCCACTCTTGATGGGTGAAGCTTTCTTT,CASSPLLMGEAFF
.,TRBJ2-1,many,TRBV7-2,TGTGCCAGCAGCCCCGGAAGCAGCAATGAGCAGTTCTTC,CASSPGSSNEQFF
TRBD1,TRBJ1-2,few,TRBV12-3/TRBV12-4,TGTGCCAGCAGACCTCCGGGACAGGGGTCTGGCTACACCTTC,CASRPPGQGSGYTF
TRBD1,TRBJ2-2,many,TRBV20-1,TGCAGTGCGACAGACAGGGGGCGAAACACCGGGGAGCTGTTTTTT,CSATDRGRNTGELFF
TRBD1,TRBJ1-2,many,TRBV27,TGTGCCAGCAGGCCTGACAGGGCGCTGGCTGGCTACACCTTC,CASRPDRALAGYTF
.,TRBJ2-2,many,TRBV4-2,TGTGCCAGCAGCGAGAGGGGTCCCGGGGAGCTGTTTTTT,CASSERGPGELFF
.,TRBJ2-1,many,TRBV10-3,TGTGCCATCAGCTGGTTTGGCAATGAGCAGTTCTTC,CAISWFGNEQFF
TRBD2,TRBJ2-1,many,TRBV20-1,TGCAGTGCTAAACTAGCGGGAGCTTTGAATGAGCAGTTCTTC,CSAKLAGALNEQFF
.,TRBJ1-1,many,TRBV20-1,TGCAGTGCTAGATGGATGGGCACTGAAGCTTTCTTT,CSARWMGTEAFF
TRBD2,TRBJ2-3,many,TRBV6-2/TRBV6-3,TGTGCCAGCAGGAGAGCGGGAGGAAGAACAGATACGCAGTATTTT,CASRRAGGRTDTQYF
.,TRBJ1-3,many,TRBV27,TGTGCCAGCAGCCTGTCGGGTCTGCTGAGAAACACCATATATTTT,CASSLSGLLRNTIYF
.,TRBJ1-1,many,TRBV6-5,TGTGCCAGCAGTTACCCGATTCAAGGTGGGAACACTGAAGCTTTCTTT,CASSYPIQGGNTEAFF